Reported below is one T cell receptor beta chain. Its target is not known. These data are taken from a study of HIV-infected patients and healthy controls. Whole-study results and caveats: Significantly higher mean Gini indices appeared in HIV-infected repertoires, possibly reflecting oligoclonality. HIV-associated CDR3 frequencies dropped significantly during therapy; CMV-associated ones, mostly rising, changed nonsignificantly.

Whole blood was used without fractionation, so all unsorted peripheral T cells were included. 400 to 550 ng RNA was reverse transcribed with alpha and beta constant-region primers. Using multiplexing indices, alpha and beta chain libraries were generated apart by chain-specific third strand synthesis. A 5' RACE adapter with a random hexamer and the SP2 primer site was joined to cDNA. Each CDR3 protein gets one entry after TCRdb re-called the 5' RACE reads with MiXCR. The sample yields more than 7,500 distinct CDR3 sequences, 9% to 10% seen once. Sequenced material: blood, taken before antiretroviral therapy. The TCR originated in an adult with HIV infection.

DNA of the CDR3: TGTGCCATCAGGCCCGGGGTGGGGCTTAGCACAGATACGCAGTATTTT. It translates to CAIRPGVGLSTDTQYF. The rearrangement links TRBV10-3 to TRBJ2-3; D assignment may be TRBD1 or TRBD2 (5 bases each). CDR1 is ENHRY, CDR2 SYGVKD, per germline. The CDR3 spans 16 residues. The V gene lost 6 bases and the J gene lost 0 bases, with 16 bases spanning the gap.